This T cell receptor beta chain was sequenced for a study of T cell changes during pregnancy in multiple sclerosis (dated by TCRdb to the late 2010s). Broadly, across the study: The study examined how the T cell repertoire changed over the course of pregnancy in women with multiple sclerosis.

At the junction V is shortened by 1 base and J by 1 base, with 7 bases in between. Including the terminal cysteine and phenylalanine, the CDR3 comprises 14 residues. Only the CDR3 DNA stays, 42 bases, in frame from base 1. Based on the germline V gene, the CDR1 and CDR2 sequences are MGHRA and YSYEKL. The table lists this clone with a few counts. Its cognate antigen has yet to be identified. Base-call qualities are not available, and no considerably larger clone is one nucleotide away. Library preparation employed the immunoSEQ multiplex PCR assay. TCRdb took over this immuneACCESS table, retaining in-frame rearrangements with V and J assigned. Such tables are incomplete; in checked studies, under half of the missing clones stem from an unresolved V gene, and the remainder is unexplained. This sample is represented by 85,000 to 100,000 clones; approximately 90% of them were singletons. The ten top clones hold around 1% of the sample.

The sample in question was peripheral blood, obtained before pregnancy. This receptor was obtained from a female donor with multiple sclerosis, enrolled in a pregnancy study. The receptor chain draws on TRBV4-1 and TRBJ1-2, with no D gene named confidently. The CDR3 protein sequence reads: CASSQGELNYGYTF. In nucleotides, the sequence is TGCGCCAGCAGCCAAGGGGAGCTTAACTATGGCTACACCTTC.